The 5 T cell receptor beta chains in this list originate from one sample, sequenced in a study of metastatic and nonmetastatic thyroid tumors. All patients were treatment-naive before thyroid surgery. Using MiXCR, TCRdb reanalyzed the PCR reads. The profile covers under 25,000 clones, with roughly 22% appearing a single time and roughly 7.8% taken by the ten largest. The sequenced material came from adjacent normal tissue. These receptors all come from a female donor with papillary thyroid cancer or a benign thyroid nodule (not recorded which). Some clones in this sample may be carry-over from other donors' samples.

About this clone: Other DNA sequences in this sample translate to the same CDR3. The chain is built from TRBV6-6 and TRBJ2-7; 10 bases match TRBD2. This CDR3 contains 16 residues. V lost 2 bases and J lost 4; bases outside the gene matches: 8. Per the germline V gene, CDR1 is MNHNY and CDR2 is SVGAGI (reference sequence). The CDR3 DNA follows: TGTGCCAGCAGTTACACACAACTAGCGGGGAATTACGAGCAGTACTTC. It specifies CASSYTQLAGNYEQYF.

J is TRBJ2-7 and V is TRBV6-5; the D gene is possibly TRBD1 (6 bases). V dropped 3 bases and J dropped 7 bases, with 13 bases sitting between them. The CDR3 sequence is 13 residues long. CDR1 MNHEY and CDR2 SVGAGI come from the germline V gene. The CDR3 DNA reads TGTGCCAGCAGTTATGAACAGGGTACTGAGCAGTACTTC. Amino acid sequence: CASSYEQGTEQYF.

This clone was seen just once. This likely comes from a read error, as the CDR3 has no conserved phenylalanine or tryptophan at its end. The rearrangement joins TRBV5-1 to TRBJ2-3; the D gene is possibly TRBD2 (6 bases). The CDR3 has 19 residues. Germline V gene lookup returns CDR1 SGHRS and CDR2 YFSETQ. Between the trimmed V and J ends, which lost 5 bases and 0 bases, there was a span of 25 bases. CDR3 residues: CASRFSIALASISTDTQYV. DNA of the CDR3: TGCGCCAGCAGGTTCTCCATTGCCCTAGCGTCGATTAGCACAGATACGCAGTATGTT.

The CDR3 loop reads CASRESGGGQYF. The CDR3 nucleotides read TGTGCCAGCAGGGAATCCGGAGGGGGCCAGTACTTC. V and J are TRBV6-1 and TRBJ2-5; D might be TRBD1 or TRBD2, each matching 6 bases. This CDR3 spans 12 amino acids. CDR1 is MNHNS, CDR2 SASEGT, per germline. V dropped 6 bases and J dropped 10 bases, with 15 bases sitting between them.

The CDR3 DNA reads as TGTGCCAGCAGCATTGGGACAGGGGTTGGCTACACCTTC. Its protein is CASSIGTGVGYTF. V gene TRBV11-2 combines with J gene TRBJ1-2; 10 nucleotides match TRBD1. J lost 7 bases, V lost 5 bases, and 4 bases had no gene match. CDR3 length equals 13 residues. Germline V lookup: CDR1 SGHAT, CDR2 FQNNGV.